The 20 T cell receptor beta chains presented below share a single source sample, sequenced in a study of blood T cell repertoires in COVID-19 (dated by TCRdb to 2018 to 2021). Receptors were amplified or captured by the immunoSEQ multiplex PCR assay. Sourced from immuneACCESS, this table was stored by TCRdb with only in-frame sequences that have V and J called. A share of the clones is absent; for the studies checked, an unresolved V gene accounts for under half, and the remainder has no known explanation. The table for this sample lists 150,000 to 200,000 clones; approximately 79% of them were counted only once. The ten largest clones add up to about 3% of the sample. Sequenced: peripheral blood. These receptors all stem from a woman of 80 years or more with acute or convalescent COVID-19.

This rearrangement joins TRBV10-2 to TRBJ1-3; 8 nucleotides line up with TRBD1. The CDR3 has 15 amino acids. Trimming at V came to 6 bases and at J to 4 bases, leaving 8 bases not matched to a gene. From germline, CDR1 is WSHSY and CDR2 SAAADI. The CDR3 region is CASRDQGASGNTIYF. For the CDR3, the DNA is TGCGCCAGCAGAGACCAGGGGGCGTCAGGAAACACCATATATTTT.

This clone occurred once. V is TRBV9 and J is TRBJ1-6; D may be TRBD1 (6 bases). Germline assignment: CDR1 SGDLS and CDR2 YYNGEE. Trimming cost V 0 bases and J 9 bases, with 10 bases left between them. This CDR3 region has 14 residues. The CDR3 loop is CASSVEQGGSPLHF. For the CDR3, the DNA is TGTGCCAGCAGCGTAGAACAGGGTGGTTCACCCCTCCACTTT.

CDR3 protein: CASRPSVAYEQYF. The CDR3 region has the DNA TGTGCCAGCAGGCCCAGCGTAGCCTACGAGCAGTACTTC. The J gene is TRBJ2-7, the V gene TRBV6-5, with D uncertain. Germline loops: CDR1 MNHEY, CDR2 SVGAGI. V lost 6 bases and J 2 bases, leaving 11 bases between the germline ends. This CDR3 has 13 residues.

The CDR3, as DNA: TGTGCCAGCAGCTCGCCCTTAACCGGGACAGGGAACGAGCAGTACTTC. Translated, it gives CASSSPLTGTGNEQYF. V usage is TRBV7-9 and J usage is TRBJ2-7, with TRBD1 matching 9 bases. The germline V gene has CDR1 SEHNR and CDR2 FQNEAQ (reference sequence). The V segment lost 4 bases and the J segment 5 bases; nucleotides outside the gene matches: 12. The CDR3 has 16 residues.

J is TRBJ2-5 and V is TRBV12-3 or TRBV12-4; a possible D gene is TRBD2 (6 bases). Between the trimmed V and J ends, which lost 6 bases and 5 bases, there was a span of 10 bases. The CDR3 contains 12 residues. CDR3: CASRSSGETQYF. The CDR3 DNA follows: TGTGCCAGCAGATCCAGCGGGGAGACCCAGTACTTC.

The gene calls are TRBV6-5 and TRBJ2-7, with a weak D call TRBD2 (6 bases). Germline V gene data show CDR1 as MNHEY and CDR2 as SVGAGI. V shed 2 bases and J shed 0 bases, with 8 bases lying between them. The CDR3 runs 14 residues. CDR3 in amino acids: CASSYVGGSYEQYF. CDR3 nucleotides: TGTGCCAGCAGTTACGTGGGAGGCTCCTACGAGCAGTACTTC.

CDR3 loop: CASSLSGRGSNTLHF. CDR3 nucleotides: TGTGCCAGCAGTTTGAGTGGGAGGGGCTCTAACACCCTCCACTTT. V is TRBV27 and J is TRBJ1-6; D possibly corresponds to TRBD1 (5 bases). Trimming removed 3 bases at V and 14 bases at J, with 20 bases between. This CDR3 region has 15 residues. CDR1 is MNHEY and CDR2 is SMNVEV in the germline V gene (reference sequence).

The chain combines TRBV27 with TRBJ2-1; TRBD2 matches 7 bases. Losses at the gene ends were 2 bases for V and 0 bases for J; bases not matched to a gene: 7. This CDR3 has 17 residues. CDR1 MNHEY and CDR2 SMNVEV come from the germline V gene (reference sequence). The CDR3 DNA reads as TGTGCCAGCAGTTTAGACCTAGCGGCTAGCTCCTACAATGAGCAGTTCTTC. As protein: CASSLDLAASSYNEQFF.

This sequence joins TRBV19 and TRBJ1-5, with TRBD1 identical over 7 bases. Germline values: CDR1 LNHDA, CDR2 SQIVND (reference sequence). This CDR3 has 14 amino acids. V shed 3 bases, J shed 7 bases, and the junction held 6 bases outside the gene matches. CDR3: CASSILPGGQPQHF. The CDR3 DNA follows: TGTGCCAGTAGTATTCTCCCAGGGGGACAGCCCCAGCATTTT.

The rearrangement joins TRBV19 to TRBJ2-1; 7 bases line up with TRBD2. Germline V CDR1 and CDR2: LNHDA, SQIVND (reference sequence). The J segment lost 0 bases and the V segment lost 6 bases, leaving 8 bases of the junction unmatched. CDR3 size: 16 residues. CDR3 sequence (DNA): TGTGCCAGTAGCCAAGGGACTAACCCCTCCTACAATGAGCAGTTCTTC. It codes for CASSQGTNPSYNEQFF.

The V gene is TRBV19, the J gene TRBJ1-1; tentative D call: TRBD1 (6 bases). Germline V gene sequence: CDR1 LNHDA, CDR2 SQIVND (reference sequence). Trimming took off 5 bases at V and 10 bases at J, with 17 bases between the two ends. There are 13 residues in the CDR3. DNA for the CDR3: TGTGCCAGTAGTTCGACAGGTACCTCGGGAGCTTTCTTT. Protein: CASSSTGTSGAFF.

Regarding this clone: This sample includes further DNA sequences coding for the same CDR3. The CDR3 bases are TGTGCCAGCAGCTTAAGCGGGTCCTACAATGAGCAGTTCTTC. This sequence encodes CASSLSGSYNEQFF. The chain links TRBV6-5 to TRBJ2-1, with D tentatively TRBD2 (6 bases). Trimming took off 6 bases at V and 1 base at J, with 10 bases between the two ends. The CDR3 contains 14 residues. Germline CDR1 is MNHEY and CDR2 is SVGAGI.

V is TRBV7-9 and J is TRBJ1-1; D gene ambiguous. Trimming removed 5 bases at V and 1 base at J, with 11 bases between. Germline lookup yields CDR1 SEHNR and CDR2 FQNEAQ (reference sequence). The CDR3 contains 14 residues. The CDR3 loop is CASSPKTPNTEAFF. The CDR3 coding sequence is TGTGCCAGCAGCCCAAAGACACCGAACACTGAAGCTTTCTTT. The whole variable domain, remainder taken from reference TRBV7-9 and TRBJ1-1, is DTGVSQNPRHKITKRGQNVTFRCDPISEHNRLYWYRQTLGQGPEFLTYFQNEAQLEKSRLLSDRFSAERPKGSFSTLEIQRTEQGDSAMYLCASSPKTPNTEAFFGQGTRLTVV.

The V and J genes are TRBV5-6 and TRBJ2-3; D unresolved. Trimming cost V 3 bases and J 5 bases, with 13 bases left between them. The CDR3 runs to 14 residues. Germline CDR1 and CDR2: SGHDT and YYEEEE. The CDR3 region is CASSSGPGLDTQYF. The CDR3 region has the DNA TGTGCCAGCAGCTCCGGTCCGGGTCTAGATACGCAGTATTTT.

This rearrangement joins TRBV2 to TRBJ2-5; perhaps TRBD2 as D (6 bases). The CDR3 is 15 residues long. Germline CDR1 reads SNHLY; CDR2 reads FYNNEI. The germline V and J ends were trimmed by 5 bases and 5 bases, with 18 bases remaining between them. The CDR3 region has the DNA TGTGCCAGCAGTCGGAGGGCTTTCGCTGGGGAGACCCAGTACTTC. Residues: CASSRRAFAGETQYF. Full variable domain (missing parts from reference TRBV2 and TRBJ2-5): EPEVTQTPSHQVTQMGQEVILRCVPISNHLYFYWYRQILGQKVEFLVSFYNNEISEKSEIFDDQFSVERPDGSNFTLKIRSTKLEDSAMYFCASSRRAFAGETQYFGPGTRLLVL.

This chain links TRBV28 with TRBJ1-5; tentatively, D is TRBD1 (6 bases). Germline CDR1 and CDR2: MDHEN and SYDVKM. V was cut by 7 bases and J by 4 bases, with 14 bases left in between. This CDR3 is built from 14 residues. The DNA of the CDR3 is TGTGCCAGCATCTTAGGGGGTGGAAATCAGCCCCAGCATTTT. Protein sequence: CASILGGGNQPQHF.

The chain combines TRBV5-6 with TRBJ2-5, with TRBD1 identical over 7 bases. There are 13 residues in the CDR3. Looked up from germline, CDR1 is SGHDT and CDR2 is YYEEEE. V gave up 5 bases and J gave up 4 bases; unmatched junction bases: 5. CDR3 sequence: CASSMDRLETQYF. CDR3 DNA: TGTGCCAGCAGTATGGACAGGTTAGAGACCCAGTACTTC.

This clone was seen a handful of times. In DNA, the CDR3 is TGCGCCAGCAGCACTACAGGGCTTATGGCTAGAACTGAAGCTTTCTTT. Translated: CASSTTGLMARTEAFF. The chain is built from TRBV5-1 and TRBJ1-1; D is possibly TRBD1 (6 bases). Trimming removed 4 bases from V and 5 bases from J, with 21 bases in between. The CDR3 sequence is 16 residues long. Germline values: CDR1 SGHRS, CDR2 YFSETQ.

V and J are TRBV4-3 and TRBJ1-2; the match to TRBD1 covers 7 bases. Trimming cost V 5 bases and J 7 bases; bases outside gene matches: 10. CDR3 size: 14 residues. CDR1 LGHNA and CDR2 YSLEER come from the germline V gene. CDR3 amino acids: CASSSRGAEGGYTF. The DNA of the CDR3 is TGCGCCAGCAGCTCCAGGGGGGCGGAGGGTGGCTACACCTTC.

CDR3 in DNA: TGTGCCAGCAACCCTGGGACAGGTCCGAACACTGAAGCTTTCTTT. As protein: CASNPGTGPNTEAFF. The chain uses TRBV6-5 and TRBJ1-1, with 8 bases fitting TRBD1. The CDR3 loop spans 15 amino acids. V lost 7 bases to trimming and J lost 1 base; unmatched junction nucleotides: 8. Looked up from germline, CDR1 is MNHEY and CDR2 is SVGAGI.